These 15 T cell receptor beta chains were sequenced from one sample in a study of CD4 T cell repertoires in COVID-19 (dated by TCRdb to the early 2020s). Read against the paper, the sample's time point label means: sample from a COVID-19-recovered individual after infection. Library construction relied on the immunoSEQ multiplex PCR assay. In TCRdb, the immuneACCESS table is reduced to in-frame sequences with V and J assigned. These tables do not hold every clone; where another copy was compared, an unresolved V gene accounts for under half, and the others remain unexplained. The sample table lists 65,000 to 95,000 clones, 83% of them with a count of one. The top ten clonotypes cover roughly 0.6% of the sample. Sequenced here: CD4+ T cells from peripheral blood, sampled after recovery from COVID-19. The receptors shown here come from a human donor who had COVID-19.

The gene calls are TRBV5-6 and TRBJ1-1; D possibly corresponds to TRBD1 (5 bases). Germline V gene sequence: CDR1 SGHDT, CDR2 YYEEEE. The V end lost 4 bases, the J end lost 1 base, and 14 bases lay between the germline ends. The CDR3 is 15 residues long. The CDR3 nucleotides are TGTGCCAGCAGCCTGGGACCGCAGCAGAACACTGAAGCTTTCTTT. Its translation is CASSLGPQQNTEAFF.

The chain is built from TRBV20-1 and TRBJ1-2; D unclear. V lost 0 bases to trimming and J lost 13 bases, with 12 bases between them. The CDR3 contains 11 residues. In germline, CDR1 is DFQATT, CDR2 SNEGSKA (reference sequence). The chain's CDR3 is CSARDRTAPTF. CDR3 coding DNA: TGCAGTGCTAGAGATCGGACGGCGCCCACCTTC.

The genes are TRBV28 and TRBJ2-3, with 8 nucleotides matching TRBD2. The CDR3 length is 19 residues. Germline trimming cut 1 base from V and 0 bases from J; bases unmatched to any gene: 12. CDR1 MDHEN and CDR2 SYDVKM come from the germline V gene. CDR3 in DNA: TGTGCCAGCAGTTTATTTCCAGCGGGAGCCAGTATCAGCACAGATACGCAGTATTTT. Translated: CASSLFPAGASISTDTQYF.

The chain is built from TRBV5-6 and TRBJ2-3; 10 nucleotides line up with TRBD2. Trimming at V came to 2 bases and at J to 4 bases, leaving 1 base not matched to a gene. This CDR3 has 14 amino acids. Germline loops: CDR1 SGHDT, CDR2 YYEEEE. The CDR3 region is CASSLAGGPDTQYF. DNA for the CDR3: TGTGCCAGCAGCTTAGCGGGGGGGCCAGATACGCAGTATTTT.

V usage is TRBV21-1 and J usage is TRBJ1-2. TRBV21-1 is a listed pseudogene. CDR3 length equals 14 residues. DNA for the CDR3: TGTGCCAGCAGCAAAGCGGGTGGTAACTATGGCTACACCTTC. Residues: CASSKAGGNYGYTF.

The V call is TRBV7-9, the J call TRBJ1-1, with D perhaps matching TRBD1 (5 bases). The V end was cut by 5 bases, the J end by 5 bases, with 15 bases between. This CDR3 is built from 14 residues. CDR1 and CDR2 (germline): SEHNR, FQNEAQ (reference sequence). CDR3 bases: TGTGCCAGCAGCGAAGGGACCTTCGAAACTGAAGCTTTCTTT. Protein product: CASSEGTFETEAFF.

The J gene is TRBJ2-7, the V gene TRBV27; 8 nucleotides match TRBD2. The germline V gene has CDR1 MNHEY and CDR2 SMNVEV (reference sequence). V lost 5 bases to trimming and J lost 0 bases; unmatched junction nucleotides: 6. The CDR3 loop spans 15 amino acids. The CDR3 DNA follows: TGTGCCAGCAGTCGGGAGGGGATGCGCTCCTACGAGCAGTACTTC. Protein sequence: CASSREGMRSYEQYF.

V gene TRBV2 combines with J gene TRBJ1-2; D not certain. V gave up 5 bases and J gave up 2 bases, with 6 bases separating them. The germline V gene encodes CDR1 SNHLY and CDR2 FYNNEI. The CDR3 is 12 amino acids. CDR3 residues: CASSQENYGYTF. Here the CDR3 DNA reads TGTGCCAGCAGTCAGGAAAACTATGGCTACACCTTC.

This sequence joins TRBV5-1 and TRBJ2-1; 7 bases are shared with TRBD2. The V gene end was trimmed by 0 bases and the J gene end by 5 bases; junction bases not matched to a gene: 5. Germline V gene sequence: CDR1 SGHRS, CDR2 YFSETQ. The CDR3 totals 15 residues. CDR3 bases: TGCGCCAGCAGCTTGGAAGGTGGGAGGGACAATGAGCAGTTCTTC. Translated, it gives CASSLEGGRDNEQFF.

This clone was recorded only once. The chain links TRBV18 to TRBJ2-1, with D possibly being TRBD1 or TRBD2 (5 bases each). Germline values: CDR1 KGHSH, CDR2 LQKENI. V lost 4 bases and J lost 8, with 12 bases in between. The CDR3 contains 13 residues. The CDR3 loop is CASSRRGRYEQFF. In DNA form, the CDR3 reads TGTGCCAGCTCACGACGGGGCCGATATGAGCAGTTCTTC.

The J gene is TRBJ2-7, the V gene TRBV7-8; 9 bases match TRBD1. The V gene's germline CDR1 is SGHVS and CDR2 FQNEAQ. The CDR3 extends over 14 amino acids. J was trimmed by 6 bases and V by 5 bases; bases with no gene match: 8. The CDR3 here is CASSQGTGLGEQYF. Here the CDR3 DNA reads TGTGCCAGCAGCCAGGGGACAGGGCTCGGCGAGCAGTACTTC.

The V call is TRBV5-1, the J call TRBJ1-1; TRBD1 matches 8 bases. Germline CDR1 reads SGHRS; CDR2 reads YFSETQ. CDR3 length: 13 residues. The ends lost 4 bases at V and 3 bases at J; junction bases unmatched: 2. CDR3 sequence (DNA): TGCGCCAGCAGCGAGACAGGGGACACTGAAGCTTTCTTT. It yields the protein CASSETGDTEAFF.

The CDR3 DNA reads as TGTGCCAGCAGCTCAACGCTAGCGGTCCAAGAGACCCAGTACTTC. Translated: CASSSTLAVQETQYF. The chain recombines TRBV9 with TRBJ2-5; 7 nucleotides line up with TRBD2. The CDR3 sequence is 15 residues long. V shed 4 bases and J 1 base; nucleotides not matched to a gene: 7. Germline CDR1 and CDR2: SGDLS and YYNGEE.

This clone was counted only a few times. The chain uses TRBV5-1 and TRBJ2-3, with 7 bases aligning to TRBD1. Germline V gives CDR1 SGHRS, CDR2 YFSETQ. Trimming cost V 3 bases and J 2 bases; bases outside gene matches: 12. This CDR3 region has 17 residues. The CDR3 loop reads CASSSVPSGQITDTQYF. CDR3 bases: TGCGCCAGCAGCTCTGTCCCCTCGGGACAGATCACAGATACGCAGTATTTT.

This clone was recorded a few times. CDR3 region: CASSYVGPGNTIYF. DNA of the CDR3: TGTGCCAGCAGTTATGTGGGCCCTGGAAACACCATATATTTT. V is TRBV6-5 and J is TRBJ1-3, with D unclear. V dropped 3 bases and J dropped 2 bases, with 8 bases sitting between them. This CDR3 has 14 amino acids. Per the germline V gene, CDR1 is MNHEY and CDR2 is SVGAGI.